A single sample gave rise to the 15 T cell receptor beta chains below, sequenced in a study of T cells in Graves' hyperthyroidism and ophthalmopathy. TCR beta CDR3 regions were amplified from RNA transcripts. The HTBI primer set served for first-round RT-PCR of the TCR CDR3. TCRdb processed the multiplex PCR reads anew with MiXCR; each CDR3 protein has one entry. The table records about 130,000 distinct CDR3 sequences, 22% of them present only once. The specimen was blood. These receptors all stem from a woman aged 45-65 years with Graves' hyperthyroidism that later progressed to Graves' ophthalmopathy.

This CDR3 is CASSLIGGMIGTDTQYF. The CDR3 DNA sequence: TGTGCCAGCAGTTTAATAGGGGGGATGATTGGCACAGATACGCAGTATTTT. The rearrangement links TRBV27 to TRBJ2-3; D is perhaps TRBD1 or TRBD2 (6 bases each). V was pared by 2 bases and J by 1 base, with 16 bases between. Per germline, CDR1 MNHEY and CDR2 SMNVEV (reference sequence). The CDR3 is 17 residues long.

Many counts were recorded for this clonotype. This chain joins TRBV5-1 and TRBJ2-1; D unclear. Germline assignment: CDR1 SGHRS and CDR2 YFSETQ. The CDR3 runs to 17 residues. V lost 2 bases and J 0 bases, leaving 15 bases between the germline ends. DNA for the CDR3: TGCGCCAGCAGCTTCTCTCTGGGTAAGAGCTCCTACAATGAGCAGTTCTTC. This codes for CASSFSLGKSSYNEQFF.

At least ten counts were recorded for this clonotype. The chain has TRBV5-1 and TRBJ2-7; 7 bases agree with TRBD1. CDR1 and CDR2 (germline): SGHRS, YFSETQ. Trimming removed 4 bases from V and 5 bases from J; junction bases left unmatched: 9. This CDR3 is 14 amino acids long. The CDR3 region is CASSKRTGANEQYF. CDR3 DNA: TGCGCCAGCAGCAAAAGGACAGGCGCTAACGAGCAGTACTTC. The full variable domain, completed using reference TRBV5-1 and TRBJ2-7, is KAGVTQTPRYLIKTRGQQVTLSCSPISGHRSVSWYQQTPGQGLQFLFEYFSETQRNKGNFPGRFSGRQFSNSRSEMNVSTLELGDSALYLCASSKRTGANEQYFGPGTRLTVT.

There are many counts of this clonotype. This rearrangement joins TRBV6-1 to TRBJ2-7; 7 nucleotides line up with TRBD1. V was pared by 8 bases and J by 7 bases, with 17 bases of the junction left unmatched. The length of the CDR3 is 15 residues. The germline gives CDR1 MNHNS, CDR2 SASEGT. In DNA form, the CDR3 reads TGTGCCAGCTATAGCTCGGGACAGAACTCTGGGGAGCAGTACTTC. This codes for CASYSSGQNSGEQYF.

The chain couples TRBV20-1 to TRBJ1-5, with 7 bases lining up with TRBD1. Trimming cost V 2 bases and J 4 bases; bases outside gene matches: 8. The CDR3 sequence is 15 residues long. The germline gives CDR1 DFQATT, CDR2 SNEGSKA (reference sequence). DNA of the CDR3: TGCAGTGCTAGACCCCAGGGGGTAGATAATCAGCCCCAGCATTTT. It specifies CSARPQGVDNQPQHF.

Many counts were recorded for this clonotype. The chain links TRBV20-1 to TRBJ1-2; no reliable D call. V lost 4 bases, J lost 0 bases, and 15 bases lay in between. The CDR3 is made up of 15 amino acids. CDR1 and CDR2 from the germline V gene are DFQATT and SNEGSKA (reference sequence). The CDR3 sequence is CSAIPPRGTNYGYTF. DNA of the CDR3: TGCAGTGCTATTCCCCCCCGGGGAACTAACTATGGCTACACCTTC.

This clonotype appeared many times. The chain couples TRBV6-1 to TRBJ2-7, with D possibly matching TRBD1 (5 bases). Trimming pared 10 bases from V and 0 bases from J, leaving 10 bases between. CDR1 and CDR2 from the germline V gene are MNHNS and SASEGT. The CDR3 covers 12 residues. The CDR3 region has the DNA TGTGCCACGACAGAGAGCTCCTACGAGCAGTACTTC. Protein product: CATTESSYEQYF.

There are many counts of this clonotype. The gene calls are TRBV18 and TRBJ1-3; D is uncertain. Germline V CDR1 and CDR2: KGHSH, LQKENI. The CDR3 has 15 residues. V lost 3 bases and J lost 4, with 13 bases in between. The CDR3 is CASSPRGSNGNTIYF. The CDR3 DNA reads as TGTGCCAGCTCACCGAGAGGATCTAACGGAAACACCATATATTTT.

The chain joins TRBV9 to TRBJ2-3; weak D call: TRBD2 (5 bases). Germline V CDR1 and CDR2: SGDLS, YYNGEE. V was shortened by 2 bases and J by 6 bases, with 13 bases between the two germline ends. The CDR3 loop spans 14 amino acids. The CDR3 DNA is TGTGCCAGCAGCGTGCGAGGGAGCAGGGATACGCAGTATTTT. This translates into CASSVRGSRDTQYF.

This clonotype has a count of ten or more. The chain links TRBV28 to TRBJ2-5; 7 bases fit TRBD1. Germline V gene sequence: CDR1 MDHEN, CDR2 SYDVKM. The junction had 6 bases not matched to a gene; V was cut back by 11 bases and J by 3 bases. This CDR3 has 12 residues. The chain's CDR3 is CASGTAKETQYF. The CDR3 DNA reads TGTGCCTCCGGGACAGCAAAAGAGACCCAGTACTTC. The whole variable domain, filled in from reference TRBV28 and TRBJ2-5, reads DVKVTQSSRYLVKRTGEKVFLECVQDMDHENMFWYRQDPGLGLRLIYFSYDVKMKEKGDIPEGYSVSREKKERFSLILESASTNQTSMYLCASGTAKETQYFGPGTRLLVL.

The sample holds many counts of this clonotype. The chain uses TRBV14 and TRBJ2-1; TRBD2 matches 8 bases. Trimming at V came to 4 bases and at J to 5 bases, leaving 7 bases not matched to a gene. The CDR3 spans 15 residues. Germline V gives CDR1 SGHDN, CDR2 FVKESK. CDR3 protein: CASSRGTRLDNEQFF. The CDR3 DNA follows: TGTGCCAGCAGCCGCGGGACTAGGCTAGACAATGAGCAGTTCTTC.

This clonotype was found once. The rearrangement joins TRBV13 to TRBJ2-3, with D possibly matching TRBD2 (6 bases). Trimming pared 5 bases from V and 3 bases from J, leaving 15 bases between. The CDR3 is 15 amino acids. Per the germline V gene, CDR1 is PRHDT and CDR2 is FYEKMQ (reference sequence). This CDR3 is CASSQVVGRTDTQYF. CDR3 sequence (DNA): TGTGCCAGCAGCCAAGTTGTGGGGAGGACAGATACGCAGTATTTT.

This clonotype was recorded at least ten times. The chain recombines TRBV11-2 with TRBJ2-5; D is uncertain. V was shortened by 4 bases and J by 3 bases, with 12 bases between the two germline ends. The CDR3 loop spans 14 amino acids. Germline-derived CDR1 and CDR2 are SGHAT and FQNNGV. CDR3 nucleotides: TGTGCCAGCAGCTCCTACGACTCAGAAGAGACCCAGTACTTC. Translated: CASSSYDSEETQYF.

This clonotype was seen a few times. CDR3 bases: TGTGCCAGTAAACAGGGAGGCCAGCCCCAGCATTTT. Residues: CASKQGGQPQHF. This sequence joins TRBV12-3 or TRBV12-4 and TRBJ1-5; TRBD1 might be the D (6 bases). This CDR3 spans 12 amino acids. V lost 9 bases, J lost 7 bases, and 13 bases lay in between.

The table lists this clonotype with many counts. CDR3 sequence: CASQGDTSSYNEQFF. CDR3 bases: TGTGCCTCCCAGGGGGACACCAGCTCCTACAATGAGCAGTTCTTC. The chain employs TRBV30 and TRBJ2-1, with 7 bases aligning to TRBD1. Per germline, CDR1 GTSNPN and CDR2 SVGIG (reference sequence). The CDR3 is made up of 15 amino acids. J was trimmed by 0 bases and V by 7 bases; bases with no gene match: 9.